One and the same sample provided the 30 T cell receptor beta chains below, sequenced in a study of control samples from healthy donors and cancer patients. Assay used: immunoSEQ multiplex PCR; TCRdb lists only in-frame clones, some missing. The data contain about 150,000 clones, about 94% of them singletons. The sequenced sample was blood. These TCRs come from a woman in her forties in good health.

The chain carries TRBV11-2 and TRBJ2-6; D might be TRBD2 (5 bases). The CDR3 totals 13 residues. Per germline, CDR1 SGHAT and CDR2 FQNNGV. The V end lost 1 base, the J end lost 8 bases, and 6 bases lay between the germline ends. Here the CDR3 reads CASSLGRTNVLTF. The CDR3 DNA reads as TGTGCCAGCAGCTTAGGGAGGACCAACGTCCTGACTTTC.

The chain is built from TRBV7-8 and TRBJ1-5; 9 bases fit TRBD1. The CDR3 has 14 residues. The germline CDR1 and CDR2 sequences are SGHVS and FQNEAQ. The V gene end was trimmed by 8 bases and the J gene end by 2 bases; junction bases not matched to a gene: 4. CDR3 sequence: CASGGQGGNQPQHF. In DNA, the CDR3 is TGTGCCAGCGGGGGACAGGGAGGCAATCAGCCCCAGCATTTT.

Of note for this clone: A read error may produce the germline difference seen at one junction end. The V gene is TRBV25-1, the J gene TRBJ1-5; 10 nucleotides line up with TRBD1. CDR3 length: 18 residues. Germline CDR1 and CDR2: MGHDK and SYGVNS. Here the CDR3 reads CASRESGTGEMGNQPQHF. The DNA of the CDR3 is TGTGCCAGCAGAGAATCCGGGACAGGGGAAATGGGCAATCAGCCCCAGCATTTT.

The genes are TRBV10-1 and TRBJ1-4; tentative D call: TRBD1 (5 bases). Trimming left V 3 bases short and J 5 bases short, with 13 bases between. CDR1 and CDR2 (germline): WNHNN, SYGVQD (reference sequence). The CDR3 consists of 15 residues. CDR3 sequence: CASSDMRQPNEKLFF. In DNA form, the CDR3 reads TGCGCCAGCAGTGACATGCGACAGCCGAATGAAAAACTGTTTTTT.

The genes are TRBV5-1 and TRBJ1-1; weak D call: TRBD1 (6 bases). The germline CDR1 and CDR2 sequences are SGHRS and YFSETQ. Trimming shortened V by 5 bases and J by 3 bases, and 14 bases separated the two germline ends. The CDR3 extends over 14 amino acids. The CDR3 DNA reads as TGCGCCAGCAGACCAGGGGTTTTCGACACTGAAGCTTTCTTT. Its protein is CASRPGVFDTEAFF. Combining the CDR3 with reference TRBV5-1 and TRBJ1-1 gives the whole variable domain KAGVTQTPRYLIKTRGQQVTLSCSPISGHRSVSWYQQTPGQGLQFLFEYFSETQRNKGNFPGRFSGRQFSNSRSEMNVSTLELGDSALYLCASRPGVFDTEAFFGQGTRLTVV.

The chain carries TRBV20-1 and TRBJ2-7; 10 bases are shared with TRBD2. After removal of 5 bases from V and 2 bases from J, the junction contained 6 bases not matched to a gene. The CDR3 is 14 residues long. Per the germline V gene, CDR1 is DFQATT and CDR2 is SNEGSKA (reference sequence). CDR3 region: CSACGLAETYEQYF. The CDR3 DNA is TGCAGTGCTTGTGGACTAGCGGAGACCTACGAGCAGTACTTC.

V usage is TRBV6-2 or TRBV6-3 and J usage is TRBJ1-2; D is ambiguous. Germline V gives CDR1 MNHEY, CDR2 SVGEGT. Trimming left V 4 bases short and J 0 bases short, with 6 bases between. The CDR3 consists of 13 residues. The CDR3 nucleotides are TGTGCCAGCAGTTCACAAACTAACTATGGCTACACCTTC. It codes for CASSSQTNYGYTF.

The V call is TRBV6-6, the J call TRBJ2-7; 7 bases agree with TRBD1. The J segment lost 1 base and the V segment lost 5 bases, leaving 20 bases of the junction unmatched. This CDR3 comprises 19 residues. The germline V gene encodes CDR1 MNHNY and CDR2 SVGAGI (reference sequence). For the CDR3, the DNA is TGTGCCAGCAGTCAATCGACAGGGTACGAGACCCTACTTTCCTACGAGCAGTACTTC. Its protein is CASSQSTGYETLLSYEQYF.

The J gene is TRBJ1-4, the V gene TRBV10-3; D unresolved. There are 13 residues in the CDR3. The V and J ends lost 1 base and 8 bases respectively, with 8 bases between them. Germline V CDR1 and CDR2: ENHRY, SYGVKD. Written as DNA, the CDR3 is TGTGCCATCAGTGAGTTGGAACGCGAAAAACTGTTTTTT. Translating gives CAISELEREKLFF.

V and J are TRBV6-2 or TRBV6-3 and TRBJ1-3; D gene ambiguous. Germline V gene lookup returns CDR1 MNHEY and CDR2 SVGEGT. CDR3 length: 15 amino acids. V dropped 5 bases and J dropped 0 bases, with 11 bases sitting between them. In DNA form, the CDR3 reads TGTGCCAGCAGTCGGCGACGGTTCTCTGGAAACACCATATATTTT. As protein: CASSRRRFSGNTIYF.

The chain joins TRBV18 to TRBJ2-3, with D possibly TRBD1 on 5 matching bases. Germline-derived CDR1 and CDR2 are KGHSH and LQKENI. This CDR3 is 15 amino acids long. With 1 base removed from V and 2 bases from J, the gap between germline ends came to 10 bases. CDR3 DNA sequence: TGTGCCAGCTCACCACAGCAGGGAATCACAGATACGCAGTATTTT. The encoded protein is CASSPQQGITDTQYF.

V usage is TRBV5-4 and J usage is TRBJ1-1; a weak D match, TRBD1 (6 bases). This CDR3 has 14 residues. From germline, CDR1 is SGHNT and CDR2 YYREEE (reference sequence). The V end lost 4 bases, the J end lost 0 bases, and 10 bases lay between the germline ends. The CDR3 sequence: CASSPGQMNTEAFF. CDR3 sequence (DNA): TGTGCCAGCAGCCCCGGACAGATGAACACTGAAGCTTTCTTT.

V gene TRBV19 combines with J gene TRBJ2-1; a possible D gene is TRBD2 (6 bases). Trimming removed 3 bases from V and 8 bases from J, with 11 bases in between. Germline values: CDR1 LNHDA, CDR2 SQIVND (reference sequence). The CDR3 contains 13 residues. DNA for the CDR3: TGTGCCAGTAGTATGCGGGGTCGGTATGAGCAGTTCTTC. This encodes CASSMRGRYEQFF.

This chain uses TRBV5-1 with TRBJ2-2; unclear D gene. The CDR3 contains 14 residues. Germline V gene data show CDR1 as SGHRS and CDR2 as YFSETQ. The V and J ends lost 4 bases and 0 bases respectively, with 7 bases between them. In DNA, the CDR3 is TGCGCCAGCAGCGTTGACACGAACACCGGGGAGCTGTTTTTT. This codes for CASSVDTNTGELFF.

This clone is a singleton in its sample. The chain combines TRBV5-6 with TRBJ1-2, with D uncertain. The CDR3 has 12 amino acids. Trimming took off 4 bases at V and 8 bases at J, with 12 bases between the two ends. Germline V gene lookup returns CDR1 SGHDT and CDR2 YYEEEE. CDR3 amino acids: CASSVLAGGYTF. The DNA for the CDR3 is TGTGCCAGCAGCGTCTTGGCGGGGGGCTACACCTTC. Using reference TRBV5-6 and TRBJ1-2 for the parts outside the CDR3, the full variable domain is DAGVTQSPTHLIKTRGQQVTLRCSPKSGHDTVSWYQQALGQGPQFIFQYYEEEERQRGNFPDRFSGHQFPNYSSELNVNALLLGDSALYLCASSVLAGGYTFGSGTRLTVV.

V and J are TRBV5-5 and TRBJ1-1, with D uncertain. The V gene's germline CDR1 is SGHKS and CDR2 YYEKEE (reference sequence). Trimming took off 0 bases at V and 0 bases at J, with 9 bases between the two ends. The length of the CDR3 is 15 residues. The CDR3, as DNA: TGTGCCAGCAGCTTGGGTGGAGGGTTGAACACTGAAGCTTTCTTT. Translated, it gives CASSLGGGLNTEAFF.

The J gene is TRBJ2-3, the V gene TRBV18; 9 nucleotides match TRBD2. The trim removed 6 bases at V and 2 bases at J, leaving 9 bases unmatched. The CDR3 covers 16 residues. Germline V gives CDR1 KGHSH, CDR2 LQKENI. The chain's CDR3 is CASSSRLAGITDTQYF. CDR3 sequence (DNA): TGTGCCAGCTCCAGCCGGCTAGCGGGGATCACAGATACGCAGTATTTT. Using reference TRBV18 and TRBJ2-3 for the parts outside the CDR3, the full variable domain is NAGVMQNPRHLVRRRGQEARLRCSPMKGHSHVYWYRQLPEEGLKFMVYLQKENIIDESGMPKERFSAEFPKEGPSILRIQQVVRGDSAAYFCASSSRLAGITDTQYFGPGTRLTVL.

V is TRBV5-1 and J is TRBJ2-5, with D perhaps TRBD2 (5 bases). Trimming pared 1 base from V and 5 bases from J, leaving 12 bases between. The CDR3 sequence is 14 residues long. Looked up from germline, CDR1 is SGHRS and CDR2 is YFSETQ. This chain's CDR3 is CASSLNPGMETQYF. In DNA, the CDR3 is TGCGCCAGCAGCTTGAACCCGGGAATGGAGACCCAGTACTTC.

The V gene is TRBV4-1, the J gene TRBJ2-1; TRBD2 matches 8 bases. This CDR3 contains 16 residues. Germline V lookup: CDR1 MGHRA, CDR2 YSYEKL. The V gene end was trimmed by 1 base and the J gene end by 10 bases; junction bases not matched to a gene: 12. DNA of the CDR3: TGCGCCAGCAGCCAAGGACTAAGAGCGGGAGCTTGGGAGCAGTTCTTC. This codes for CASSQGLRAGAWEQFF.

The rearrangement joins TRBV12-3 or TRBV12-4 to TRBJ2-5, with D unclear. The CDR3 is made up of 11 amino acids. V was clipped by 6 bases and J by 5 bases, with 7 bases between them. The CDR3 DNA sequence: TGTGCCAGCAGCGTCCGGGAGACCCAGTACTTC. It is translated as CASSVRETQYF.

This clone was counted between two and nine times. The sample holds other DNA sequences that translate to the same CDR3. The CDR3, as DNA: TGCGCCAGCAGCTTGAGGGGCAATCAGCCCCAGCATTTT. Translated: CASSLRGNQPQHF. The chain links TRBV5-1 to TRBJ1-5; D not resolved. V was shortened by 1 base and J by 2 bases, with 4 bases between the two germline ends. The CDR3 contains 13 residues. The germline gives CDR1 SGHRS, CDR2 YFSETQ. The variable domain in full, with the rest retrieved from reference TRBV5-1 and TRBJ1-5, is KAGVTQTPRYLIKTRGQQVTLSCSPISGHRSVSWYQQTPGQGLQFLFEYFSETQRNKGNFPGRFSGRQFSNSRSEMNVSTLELGDSALYLCASSLRGNQPQHFGDGTRLSIL.

J is TRBJ1-4 and V is TRBV9; D uncertain. There are 15 residues in the CDR3. CDR1 SGDLS and CDR2 YYNGEE come from the germline V gene. V was trimmed by 4 bases and J by 4 bases, leaving 14 bases between them. CDR3 protein: CASSTSSGFNEKLFF. CDR3 bases: TGTGCCAGCAGCACTTCCAGCGGTTTTAATGAAAAACTGTTTTTT.

This clone is a singleton in its sample. V usage is TRBV11-2 and J usage is TRBJ2-2; the D is unclear. This CDR3 is 13 amino acids long. Looked up from germline, CDR1 is SGHAT and CDR2 is FQNNGV. The V end was cut by 5 bases, the J end by 5 bases, with 9 bases between. Here the CDR3 reads CASSVATTGELFF. CDR3 nucleotides: TGTGCCAGCAGCGTGGCCACTACCGGGGAGCTGTTTTTT. The full variable domain, rest sourced from reference TRBV11-2 and TRBJ2-2, is EAGVAQSPRYKIIEKRQSVAFWCNPISGHATLYWYQQILGQGPKLLIQFQNNGVVDDSQLPKDRFSAERLKGVDSTLKIQPAKLEDSAVYLCASSVATTGELFFGEGSRLTVL.

The CDR3 protein is CASSPPGISYEQYF. The CDR3 DNA sequence: TGTGCCAGCTCACCACCAGGGATTTCCTACGAGCAGTACTTC. The genes are TRBV18 and TRBJ2-7; D ambiguous. This CDR3 contains 14 residues. The V end was cut by 0 bases, the J end by 1 base, with 7 bases between. Germline CDR1 reads KGHSH; CDR2 reads LQKENI.

The chain couples TRBV29-1 to TRBJ2-4, with TRBD1 matching 9 bases. With 6 bases clipped from V and 4 bases from J, the junction kept 1 base outside the gene matches. CDR1 and CDR2 (germline): SQVTM, ANQGSEA. CDR3 length equals 12 residues. The chain's CDR3 is CSVGTGKNIQYF. The CDR3 DNA sequence: TGCAGCGTAGGGACAGGGAAAAACATTCAGTACTTC.

The chain carries TRBV7-8 and TRBJ1-6; 8 bases line up with TRBD1. This CDR3 is 18 amino acids long. With 2 bases clipped from V and 8 bases from J, the junction kept 14 bases outside the gene matches. Looked up from germline, CDR1 is SGHVS and CDR2 is FQNEAQ. The CDR3 sequence is CASSLWEGTGLRHSPLHF. The DNA for the CDR3 is TGTGCCAGCAGCTTATGGGAGGGGACAGGTTTACGACATTCACCCCTCCACTTT.

The genes are TRBV7-2 and TRBJ1-1; maybe TRBD1 (5 bases). Germline CDR1 reads SGHTA; CDR2 reads FQGNSA. Trimming left V 5 bases short and J 6 bases short, with 16 bases between. There are 14 residues in the CDR3. CDR3 bases: TGTGCCAGCAGCGCCCGGCCGGAGGGGCCTGAAGCTTTCTTT. This sequence encodes CASSARPEGPEAFF. Looking up the rest from reference TRBV7-2 and TRBJ1-1 gives the full variable domain: GAGVSQSPSNKVTEKGKDVELRCDPISGHTALYWYRQSLGQGLEFLIYFQGNSAPDKSGLPSDRFSAERTGGSVSTLTIQRTQQEDSAVYLCASSARPEGPEAFFGQGTRLTVV.

The chain links TRBV4-3 to TRBJ1-2; D is uncertain. CDR1 LGHNA and CDR2 YSLEER come from the germline V gene. Trimming left V 3 bases short and J 4 bases short, with 15 bases between. The length of the CDR3 is 15 residues. The CDR3 here is CASSHRRESVYGYTF. DNA of the CDR3: TGCGCCAGCAGCCATCGCCGGGAGAGTGTCTATGGCTACACCTTC.

The chain employs TRBV11-2 and TRBJ2-1; 9 bases are a match to TRBD1. This CDR3 contains 14 residues. With 2 bases clipped from V and 7 bases from J, the junction kept 3 bases outside the gene matches. From germline, CDR1 is SGHAT and CDR2 FQNNGV. The chain's CDR3 is CASSLRTGVNEQFF. The CDR3, as DNA: TGTGCCAGCAGCTTAAGGACAGGGGTGAATGAGCAGTTCTTC. The full variable domain, in which reference TRBV11-2 and TRBJ2-1 provide the parts outside the CDR3, is EAGVAQSPRYKIIEKRQSVAFWCNPISGHATLYWYQQILGQGPKLLIQFQNNGVVDDSQLPKDRFSAERLKGVDSTLKIQPAKLEDSAVYLCASSLRTGVNEQFFGPGTRLTVL.

V and J are TRBV4-3 and TRBJ2-3; 11 positions agree with TRBD1. This CDR3 comprises 16 residues. Trimming at V came to 0 bases and at J to 4 bases, leaving 3 bases not matched to a gene. Germline assignment: CDR1 LGHNA and CDR2 YSLEER. CDR3 coding DNA: TGCGCCAGCAGCCAAGATAGGACAGGGGGCCCAGATACGCAGTATTTT. Its translation: CASSQDRTGGPDTQYF.